This T cell receptor (beta chain) appears in the sequencing data of a study of graft-versus-host responses after intestinal transplantation. Study-level background: Multivisceral, liver-intestinal, or isolated intestinal grafts were transplanted into recipients. Every one of the recipients received anti-thymocyte globulin induction and afterwards took tacrolimus and steroids for about 3 years.

The study, taken as a whole, reports: Early after transplant, HvG clones declined as circulating GvH clones peaked. Allografts carried high graft-versus-host to host-versus-graft clonal ratios in patients having graft-donor T cell macrochimerism.

In regard to this clone: Antigen specificity is unknown.

Indicated time point: postoperative day 105 after intestinal transplantation (dayNNNN = postoperative day). The authors processed graft tissue to release intraepithelial and lamina propria lymphocytes. Using immunoSEQ multiplex PCR, the repertoire was profiled, and TCRdb retains in-frame clones only, with some absent. The data hold 4,000 to 4,500 clones, with about 80% observed a single time. The sample consisted of ileum tissue, taken 105 days after intestinal transplantation. This TCR came from a human patient who received an intestinal transplant, so some T cells may come from the graft donor.

The CDR3 protein is CASSRGQSNQPQHF. CDR3 sequence (DNA): TGTGCCAGCAGCAGAGGACAAAGCAATCAGCCCCAGCATTTT. V gene TRBV6-8 combines with J gene TRBJ1-5; D might be TRBD1 (5 bases). Per the germline V gene, CDR1 is MNHGY and CDR2 is SAAAGT. Trimming removed 6 bases from V and 1 base from J, with 10 bases in between. The CDR3 has 14 amino acids.